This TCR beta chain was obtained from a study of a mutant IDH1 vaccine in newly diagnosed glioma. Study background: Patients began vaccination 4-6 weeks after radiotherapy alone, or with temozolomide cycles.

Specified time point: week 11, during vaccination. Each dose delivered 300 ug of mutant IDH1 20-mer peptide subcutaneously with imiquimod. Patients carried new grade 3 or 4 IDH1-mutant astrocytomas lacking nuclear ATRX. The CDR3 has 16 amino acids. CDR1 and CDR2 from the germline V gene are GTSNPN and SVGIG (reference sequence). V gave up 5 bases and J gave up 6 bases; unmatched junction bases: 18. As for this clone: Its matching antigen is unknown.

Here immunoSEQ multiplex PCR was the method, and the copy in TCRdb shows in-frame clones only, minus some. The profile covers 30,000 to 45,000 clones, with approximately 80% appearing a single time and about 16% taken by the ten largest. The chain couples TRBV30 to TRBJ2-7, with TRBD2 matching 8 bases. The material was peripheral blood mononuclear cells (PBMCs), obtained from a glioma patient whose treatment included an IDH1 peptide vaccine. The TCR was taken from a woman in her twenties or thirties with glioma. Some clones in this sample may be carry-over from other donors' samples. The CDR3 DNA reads TGTGCCTGGGCCCCCGCGGGAGGCGGCGGGAATACCGAGCAGTACTTC. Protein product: CAWAPAGGGGNTEQYF. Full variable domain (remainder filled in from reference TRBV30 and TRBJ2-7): SQTIHQWPATLVQPVGSPLSLECTVEGTSNPNLYWYRQAAGRGLQLLFYSVGIGQISSEVPQNLSASRPQDRQFILSSKKLLLSDSGFYLCAWAPAGGGGNTEQYFGPGTRLTVT.